This T cell receptor beta chain was sequenced for a study of monozygotic twins with inflammatory bowel disease. Study results and caveats: IBD patients share fewer clonotypes with other people than healthy twins do, especially with disease activity. TCRbeta diversity (inverse Simpson) was lower in IBD patients than in healthy co-twins.

Each TCR library used 3500 ng of total RNA. TCRdb re-called the 5' RACE reads, yielding one record per CDR3 amino acid sequence without DNA. This sample contains hundreds of thousands of distinct CDR3 sequences. As to this clonotype: The antigen remains unidentified.

The CDR3 consists of 16 residues. CDR1 and CDR2 (germline): SEHNR, FQNEAQ (reference sequence). The genes are TRBV7-9 and TRBJ2-1; TCRdb's D call, TRBD1, is unchecked because there is no DNA. The sequence came from a human donor with ulcerative colitis or Crohn's disease, or a healthy co-twin of an affected twin (not recorded which). Input material: blood. CDR3 residues: CASSRSPGQGYNEQFF.